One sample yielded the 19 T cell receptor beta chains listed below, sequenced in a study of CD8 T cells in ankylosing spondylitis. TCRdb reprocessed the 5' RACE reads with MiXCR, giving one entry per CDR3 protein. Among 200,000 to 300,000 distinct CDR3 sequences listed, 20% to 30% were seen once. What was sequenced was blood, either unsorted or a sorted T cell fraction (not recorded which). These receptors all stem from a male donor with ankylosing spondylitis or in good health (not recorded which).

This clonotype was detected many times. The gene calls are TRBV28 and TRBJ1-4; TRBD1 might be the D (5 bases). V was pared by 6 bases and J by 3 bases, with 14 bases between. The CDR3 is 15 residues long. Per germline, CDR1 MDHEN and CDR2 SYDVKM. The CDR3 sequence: CASSATWGPNEKLFF. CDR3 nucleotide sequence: TGTGCCAGCAGCGCTACCTGGGGCCCTAATGAAAAACTGTTTTTT.

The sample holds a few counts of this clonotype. The CDR3 sequence: CASRHQGTANTGELFF. In DNA, the CDR3 is TGTGCCAGCAGACACCAAGGGACGGCTAACACCGGGGAGCTGTTTTTT. The V call is TRBV6-1, the J call TRBJ2-2; tentatively, D is TRBD1 or TRBD2 (5 bases each). Germline CDR1 reads MNHNS; CDR2 reads SASEGT. The CDR3 covers 16 residues. The V end lost 6 bases, the J end lost 2 bases, and 16 bases lay between the germline ends.

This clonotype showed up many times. In nucleotides, the CDR3 is TGCAGTGCTTATCAGAGGGGGAACACTGAAGCTTTCTTT. Its protein is CSAYQRGNTEAFF. This sequence joins TRBV20-1 and TRBJ1-1; weak D call: TRBD1 (5 bases). The CDR3 covers 13 residues. Trimming took 5 bases from V and 1 from J, leaving 11 bases between them. Germline V gene sequence: CDR1 DFQATT, CDR2 SNEGSKA (reference sequence).

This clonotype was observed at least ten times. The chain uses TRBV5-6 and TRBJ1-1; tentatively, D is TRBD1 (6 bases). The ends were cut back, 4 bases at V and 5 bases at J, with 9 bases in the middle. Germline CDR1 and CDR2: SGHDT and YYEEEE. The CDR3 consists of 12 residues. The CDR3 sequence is CASSLGQTEAFF. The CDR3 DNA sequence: TGTGCCAGCAGCCTAGGACAGACTGAAGCTTTCTTT.

Written as DNA, the CDR3 is TGTGCCAGCAGCCTCGGACTCGGGACAGGGACCCCAGATGAGCAGTTCTTC. The encoded protein is CASSLGLGTGTPDEQFF. The chain carries TRBV7-9 and TRBJ2-1, with 9 bases matching TRBD1. The germline V gene encodes CDR1 SEHNR and CDR2 FQNEAQ (reference sequence). Trimming removed 5 bases from V and 8 bases from J; junction bases left unmatched: 16. This CDR3 has 17 residues.

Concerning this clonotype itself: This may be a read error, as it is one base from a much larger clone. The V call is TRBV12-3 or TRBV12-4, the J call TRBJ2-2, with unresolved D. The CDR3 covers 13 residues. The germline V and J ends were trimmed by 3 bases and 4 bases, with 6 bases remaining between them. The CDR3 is CASSFASTGELFF. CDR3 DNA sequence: TGTGCCAGCAGTTTTGCGAGCACCGGGGAGCTGTTTTTT.

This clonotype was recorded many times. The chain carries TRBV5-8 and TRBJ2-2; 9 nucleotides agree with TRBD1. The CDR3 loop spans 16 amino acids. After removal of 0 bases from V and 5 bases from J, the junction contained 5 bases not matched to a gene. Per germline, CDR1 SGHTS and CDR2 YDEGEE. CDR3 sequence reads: CASSLDRGPRTGELFF. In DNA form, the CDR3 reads TGTGCCAGCAGCTTGGACAGGGGGCCGAGGACCGGGGAGCTGTTTTTT. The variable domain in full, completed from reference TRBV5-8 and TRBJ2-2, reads EAGVTQSPTHLIKTRGQQATLRCSPISGHTSVYWYQQALGLGLQFLLWYDEGEERNRGNFPPRFSGRQFPNYSSELNVNALELEDSALYLCASSLDRGPRTGELFFGEGSRLTVL.

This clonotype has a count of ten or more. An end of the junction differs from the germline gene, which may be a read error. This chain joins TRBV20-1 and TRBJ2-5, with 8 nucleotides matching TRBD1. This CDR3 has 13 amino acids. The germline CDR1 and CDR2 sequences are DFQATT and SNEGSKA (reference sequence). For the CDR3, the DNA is TGCAGCGCTAGACAGGGGTCGGGAGAGACCCAGTACTTC. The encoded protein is CSARQGSGETQYF.

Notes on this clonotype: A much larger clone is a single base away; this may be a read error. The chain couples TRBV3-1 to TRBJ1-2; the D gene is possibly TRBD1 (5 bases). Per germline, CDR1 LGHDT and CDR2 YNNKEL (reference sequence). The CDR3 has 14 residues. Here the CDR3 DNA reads TGTGCCAGCAGCCAAGAAGCAGGGAACTATGGCTACGCCTTC. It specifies CASSQEAGNYGYAF. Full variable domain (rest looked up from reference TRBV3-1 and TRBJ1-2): DTAVSQTPKYLVTQMGNDKSIKCEQNLGHDTMYWYKQDSKKFLKIMFSYNNKELIINETVPNRFSPKSPDKAHLNLHINSLELGDSAVYFCASSQEAGNYGYAFGSGTRLTVV.

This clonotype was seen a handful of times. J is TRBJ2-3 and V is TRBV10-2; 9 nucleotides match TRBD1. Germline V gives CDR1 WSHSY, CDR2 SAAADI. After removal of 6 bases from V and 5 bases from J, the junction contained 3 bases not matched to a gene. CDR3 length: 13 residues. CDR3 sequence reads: CASRQGAGDTQYF. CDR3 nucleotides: TGCGCCAGCAGACAGGGGGCTGGAGATACGCAGTATTTT.

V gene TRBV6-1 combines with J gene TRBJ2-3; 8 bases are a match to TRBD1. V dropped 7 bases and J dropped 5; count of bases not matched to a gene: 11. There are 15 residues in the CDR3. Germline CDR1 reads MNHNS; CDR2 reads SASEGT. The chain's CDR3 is CASTAGQGWGDTQYF. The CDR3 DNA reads TGTGCCAGCACTGCCGGACAGGGCTGGGGAGATACGCAGTATTTT.

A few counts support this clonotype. CDR3 coding DNA: TGTGCCAGCAGCCCGGGACCCCATCAGTTCGAGCAGTACTTC. This sequence encodes CASSPGPHQFEQYF. The rearrangement uses TRBV12-3 or TRBV12-4 and TRBJ2-7; D is possibly TRBD1 or TRBD2 (5 bases each). Between the trimmed V and J ends, which lost 6 bases and 6 bases, there was a span of 18 bases. The CDR3 runs to 14 residues.

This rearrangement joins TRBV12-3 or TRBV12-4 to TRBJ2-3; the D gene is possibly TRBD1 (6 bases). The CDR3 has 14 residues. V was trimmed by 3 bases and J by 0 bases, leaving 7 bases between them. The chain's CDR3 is CASSFGQSTDTQYF. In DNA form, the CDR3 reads TGTGCCAGCAGTTTCGGACAGAGCACAGATACGCAGTATTTT.

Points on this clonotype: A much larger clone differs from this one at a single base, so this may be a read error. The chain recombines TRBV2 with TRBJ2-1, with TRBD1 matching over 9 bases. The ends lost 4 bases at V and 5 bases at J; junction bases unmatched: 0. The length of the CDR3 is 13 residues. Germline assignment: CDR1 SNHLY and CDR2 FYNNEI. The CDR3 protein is CASSGTGDNEQFF. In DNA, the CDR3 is TGTGCCAGCAGTGGGACAGGGGACAATGAGCAGTTCTTC.

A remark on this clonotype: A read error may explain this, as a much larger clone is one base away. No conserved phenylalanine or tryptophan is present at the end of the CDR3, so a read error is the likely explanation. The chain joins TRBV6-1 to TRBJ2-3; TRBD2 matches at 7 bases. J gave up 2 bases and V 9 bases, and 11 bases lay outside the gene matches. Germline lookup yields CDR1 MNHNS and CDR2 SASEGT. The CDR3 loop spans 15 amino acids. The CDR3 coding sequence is TGTGCCAGTTGGAGAGGGAGGGGAATCACAGATACGCAGTATTCT. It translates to CASWRGRGITDTQYS.

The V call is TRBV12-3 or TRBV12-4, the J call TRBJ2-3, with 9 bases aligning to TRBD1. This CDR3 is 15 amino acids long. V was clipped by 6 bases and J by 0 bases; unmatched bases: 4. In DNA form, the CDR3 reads TGTGCCAGCAGCCGGGGGACAGGGAGCACAGATACGCAGTATTTT. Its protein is CASSRGTGSTDTQYF.

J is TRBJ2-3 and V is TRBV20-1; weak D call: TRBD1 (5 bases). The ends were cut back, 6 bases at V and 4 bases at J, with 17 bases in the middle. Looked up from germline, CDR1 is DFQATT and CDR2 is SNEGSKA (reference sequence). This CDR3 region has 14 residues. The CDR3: CSAHGSGLPDTQYF. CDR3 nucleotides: TGCAGTGCCCATGGGTCAGGGTTACCAGATACGCAGTATTTT.

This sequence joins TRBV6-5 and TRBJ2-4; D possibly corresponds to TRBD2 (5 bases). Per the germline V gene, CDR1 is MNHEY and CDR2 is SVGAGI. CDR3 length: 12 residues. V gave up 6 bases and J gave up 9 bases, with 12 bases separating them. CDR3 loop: CASRGVLGIQYF. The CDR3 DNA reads TGTGCCAGCAGGGGAGTACTAGGCATTCAGTACTTC.

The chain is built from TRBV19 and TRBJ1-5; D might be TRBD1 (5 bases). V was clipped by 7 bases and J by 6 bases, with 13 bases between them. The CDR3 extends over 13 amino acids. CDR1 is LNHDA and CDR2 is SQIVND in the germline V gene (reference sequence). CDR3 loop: CASTPQGAQPQHF. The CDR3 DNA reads TGTGCCAGTACCCCCCAGGGAGCTCAGCCCCAGCATTTT.